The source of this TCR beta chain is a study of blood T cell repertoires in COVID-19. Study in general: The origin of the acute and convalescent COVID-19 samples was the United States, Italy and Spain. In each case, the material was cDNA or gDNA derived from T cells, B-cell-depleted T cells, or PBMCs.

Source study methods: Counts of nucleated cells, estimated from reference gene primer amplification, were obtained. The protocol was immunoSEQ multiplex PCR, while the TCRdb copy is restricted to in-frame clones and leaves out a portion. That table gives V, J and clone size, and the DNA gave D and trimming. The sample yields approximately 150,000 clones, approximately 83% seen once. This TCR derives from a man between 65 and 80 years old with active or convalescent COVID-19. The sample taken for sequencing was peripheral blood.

The CDR3 spells CASSSGGEGYEQYF. The CDR3 DNA sequence: TGTGCCAGCAGCTCTGGGGGGGAGGGTTACGAGCAGTACTTC. The genes are TRBV5-4 and TRBJ2-7, with TRBD2 matching 7 bases. The junction had 7 bases not matched to a gene; V was cut back by 3 bases and J by 4 bases. CDR1 is SGHNT, CDR2 YYREEE, per germline (reference sequence). The CDR3 has 14 residues. Looking up the rest from reference TRBV5-4 and TRBJ2-7 gives the full variable domain: ETGVTQSPTHLIKTRGQQVTLRCSSQSGHNTVSWYQQALGQGPQFIFQYYREEENGRGNFPPRFSGLQFPNYSSELNVNALELDDSALYLCASSSGGEGYEQYFGPGTRLTVT.